These T cell receptor beta chains were read from a single sample in a study of graft-versus-host responses after intestinal transplantation. Their specific antigens are unknown. Only in-frame clones appear in the TCRdb table, and some are missing; sequencing was by immunoSEQ multiplex PCR. The table lists 50,000 to 55,000 clones, 80% to 90% of them singletons. Sample: unstimulated CD4+ T cells sorted from spleen or lymph node cells, taken before transplant. The receptors stem from a human donor who was the organ donor for an intestinal transplant. The CDR3 runs from the conserved cysteine through the conserved F or W. A D gene is named only where the DNA matches it firmly. A clone size is listed for some rows: how often the clone was seen (once, few, many), or a class if it is expanded.

j_gene,d_gene,v_gene,abundance,CDR3nt,CDR3aa
TRBJ2-1,.,TRBV5-1,.,TGCGCCAGCAGCTTGATCGGGAGCCCGTCCAATGAGCAGTTCTTC,CASSLIGSPSNEQFF
TRBJ2-3,TRBD1,TRBV5-1,.,TGCGCCAGCAGCTTGGCCGCGACAGGGGGCACAGATACGCAGTATTTT,CASSLAATGGTDTQYF
TRBJ1-3,.,TRBV29-1,.,TGCAGCGTTGGGACAGCCGGAAACACCATATATTTT,CSVGTAGNTIYF
TRBJ2-3,TRBD1,TRBV4-1,.,TGCGCCAGCAGCCAAGATGGACAGGTCACAGATACGCAGTATTTT,CASSQDGQVTDTQYF
TRBJ2-3,TRBD1,TRBV10-1,few,TGCGCCAGCAGTTCAACAGGGGCGCATGGAGATACGCAGTATTTT,CASSSTGAHGDTQYF
TRBJ2-7,TRBD1,TRBV25-1,few,TGTGCCAGCAGTCGCTCAGGGGGCTCCTACGAGCAGTACTTC,CASSRSGGSYEQYF
TRBJ2-3,TRBD2,TRBV9,.,TGTGCCAGCAGCGTAGCTGTGGTAGCGGGTAGCACAGATACGCAGTATTTT,CASSVAVVAGSTDTQYF
TRBJ2-7,TRBD1,TRBV28,.,TGTGCCAGCAGTTCCGGACAGGGCCCCTACTTC,CASSSGQGPYF
TRBJ1-3,TRBD1,TRBV9,once,TGTGCCAGCAGCGGAGGTGCGGGACAGCTCTCTGGAAACACCATATATTTT,CASSGGAGQLSGNTIYF
TRBJ2-3,TRBD2,TRBV5-1,.,TGCGCCAGCAGCTTGGCCGGCCTTGCTAGCGGGAGTGGTACGCAGTATTTT,CASSLAGLASGSGTQYF
TRBJ1-1,.,TRBV7-3,once,TGTGCCAGCAGCTCCTCAGGGAGGAGCACTGAAGCTTTCTTT,CASSSSGRSTEAFF
TRBJ2-1,TRBD2,TRBV18,.,TGTGCCAGCTCACCACGGAGAACGGGAGGGGAGGATGAGCAGTTCTTC,CASSPRRTGGEDEQFF
TRBJ2-1,.,TRBV9,.,TGTGCCAGCGGGCTAGGACAAAGGGTGGCTGAGCAGTTCTTC,CASGLGQRVAEQFF
TRBJ2-4,.,TRBV19,few,TGTGCCAGTAGTCCCGGGGGGCAAAACATTCAGTACTTC,CASSPGGQNIQYF
TRBJ1-1,TRBD1,TRBV7-9,.,TGTGCCAGCAGCCGGACAGGTGAAGCTTTCTTT,CASSRTGEAFF
TRBJ2-7,TRBD1,TRBV5-1,.,TGCGCCAGCAGCCCCGGGACAGGGTCCTACGAGCAGTACTTC,CASSPGTGSYEQYF
TRBJ2-5,.,TRBV5-1,.,TGCGCCAGCAGCTTGGGGGCGACCCAGTACTTC,CASSLGATQYF
TRBJ1-5,.,TRBV6-1,.,TGTGCCAGCAGTGTAGCCGGGGATCAGCCCCAGCATTTT,CASSVAGDQPQHF
TRBJ2-2,.,TRBV14,.,TGTGCCAGCAGCCCCAGCAGGAGCGGGTCCACCGGGGAGCTGTTTTTT,CASSPSRSGSTGELFF
TRBJ2-4,TRBD1,TRBV6-1,once,TGTGCCAGCAGTGAAGGACAGGGATGGCACATTCAGTACTTC,CASSEGQGWHIQYF
TRBJ1-2,.,TRBV7-9,.,TGTGCCAGCAGCCTTGGACAGAGCTATGGCTACACCTTC,CASSLGQSYGYTF
TRBJ2-1,.,TRBV7-2,.,TGTGCCAGCAGCAGAGCGGTGGACGCCTACAATGAGCAGTTCTTC,CASSRAVDAYNEQFF
TRBJ2-1,.,TRBV7-6,.,TGTGCCAGCAGCTCGACCACTAGCCGGTACAATGAGCAGTTCTTC,CASSSTTSRYNEQFF
TRBJ2-5,TRBD2,TRBV10-1,.,TGCGCCAGCAGGATCCCGGGACTAGCGGGAGGTGGGGCAGAGACCCAGTACTTC,CASRIPGLAGGGAETQYF
TRBJ1-5,.,TRBV28,.,TGTGCCAGCAGTTTATCAGGGATGGGCTATTTGGCCCAGCATTTT,CASSLSGMGYLAQHF
TRBJ2-3,TRBD2,TRBV7-3,.,TGTGCCAGCAGCCTCATCGAAGGTCAGCGGGAGGTCGACTTTCTCACGCAGTATTTT,CASSLIEGQREVDFLTQYF
TRBJ2-7,TRBD1,TRBV13,.,TGTGCCAGCAGCTCCCCCGGGACAGGGTCCTACGAGCAGTACTTC,CASSSPGTGSYEQYF
TRBJ2-7,TRBD2,TRBV18,.,TGTGCCAGCTCACCGGAGGCGGGAGGCTCCTACGAGCAGTACTTC,CASSPEAGGSYEQYF
TRBJ2-5,TRBD2,TRBV5-1,.,TGCGCCAGCAGCCCAACGGGGAATCGGGAGGGGGAGACCCAGTACTTC,CASSPTGNREGETQYF
TRBJ1-1,.,TRBV28,.,TGTGCCAGCGGTCGGGGTAGCGTTGAAGCTTTCTTT,CASGRGSVEAFF
TRBJ2-1,.,TRBV5-1,.,TGCGCCAGCAGCCGGGTGGGGGGAGTCTCCTACAATGAGCAGTTCTTC,CASSRVGGVSYNEQFF
TRBJ2-7,.,TRBV5-6,.,TGTGCCAGTAAACTATATTCGGGGGAAGGGGTCCACGAGCAGTACTTC,CASKLYSGEGVHEQYF
TRBJ2-7,.,TRBV18,.,TGTGCCAGCTCACCCCCTGCGGGAGAGCAGTACTTC,CASSPPAGEQYF
TRBJ2-1,.,TRBV7-3,.,TGTGCCAGCAGCTCATTGGCTAGTGGTTCGGATGAGCAGTTCTTC,CASSSLASGSDEQFF
TRBJ1-1,TRBD1,TRBV6-5,once,TGTGCCAGCAGTCCCCTGCCGGGGCAGGGGGCTGAAGCTTTCTTT,CASSPLPGQGAEAFF
TRBJ1-4,.,TRBV25-1,.,TGTGCCAGCAGTGGGACAGTCAATGAAAAACTGTTTTTT,CASSGTVNEKLFF
TRBJ2-5,.,TRBV7-2,.,TGTGCCAGCAGCTTTATGTACCAAGAGACCCAGTACTTC,CASSFMYQETQYF
TRBJ2-7,TRBD2,TRBV25-1,.,TGTGCCAGCAGTGAATCTAGCGGGAGGCTCATCGACGAGCAGTACTTC,CASSESSGRLIDEQYF
TRBJ1-1,.,TRBV19,.,TGTGCCAGTAGTCTAGACGGGGGGACTGAAGCTTTCTTT,CASSLDGGTEAFF
TRBJ2-4,.,TRBV28,.,TGTGCCAGCAGTTTCACAGCACCTTTAGCCAAAAACATTCAGTACTTC,CASSFTAPLAKNIQYF
TRBJ1-1,.,TRBV13,.,TGTGCCAGCAGCACCCACCGACTATCTGGGATCCCTGAAGCTTTCTTT,CASSTHRLSGIPEAFF
TRBJ1-2,TRBD1,TRBV27,.,TGTGCCAGCAGTAGCACCGGGACAGGGGACGGCTACACCTTC,CASSSTGTGDGYTF
TRBJ1-2,.,TRBV29-1,.,TGCAGCGCCCACAGGGATGGCTACACCTTC,CSAHRDGYTF
TRBJ2-7,.,TRBV15,.,TGTGCCACCAGCAGAGGTGGGCAGTACGAGCAGTACTTC,CATSRGGQYEQYF
TRBJ2-1,TRBD1,TRBV7-9,.,TGTGCCAGCAGCTTGGTCCGGGACAGGGCGGTCAATGAGCAGTTCTTC,CASSLVRDRAVNEQFF
TRBJ2-3,.,TRBV5-4,.,TGTGCCAGCAGCTCCACTAGTTCCCCAGATACGCAGTATTTT,CASSSTSSPDTQYF